The present TCR beta chain was sequenced within a study of blood T cell repertoires in COVID-19. At the level of the study: From T cells, B-cell-depleted T cells, or PBMCs came the material, which was cDNA or gDNA.

Clones were read by immunoSEQ multiplex PCR, and TCRdb kept only the in-frame ones, dropping some. Here the sample spans fewer than 300,000 clones, approximately 90% being singletons. Seattle's cohort entered during active infection and was followed longitudinally. This TCR derives from a woman in her 30s with COVID-19, enrolled during active disease. The sequencing input was peripheral blood.

The CDR3 bases are TGCAGCGTCGAGCGGAGCTCCGGGCAGGGCACAGATACGCAGTATTTT. Protein sequence: CSVERSSGQGTDTQYF. The V call is TRBV29-1, the J call TRBJ2-3; possible D gene TRBD2, 5 bases. Germline CDR1 is SQVTM and CDR2 is ANQGSEA. The CDR3 is 16 amino acids. Deletions cut 6 bases from V and 1 base from J, with 20 bases between.